The sequence of this T cell receptor (beta chain) was determined in a study of beta chain features in type 1 diabetes. A few counts support this clone. TCRB transcripts that were expressed got sequenced, as all of the isolated RNA had been reverse transcribed. Method: immunoSEQ multiplex PCR; TCRdb's copy keeps in-frame clones and lacks some. Of about half a million clones in the sample, over 25% were seen once. CDR3 length: 15 amino acids. The sequence was collected from a man aged 18-30 years in good health. Source material: naive CD4+ T cells from blood. The chain links TRBV21-1 to TRBJ2-3; TRBD2 was called by the table and not checked on the DNA. TRBV21-1 is deemed a pseudogene. CDR3 bases: TGTGCCAGCAGCAACGGAGGGAGTCAGGCAGATACGCAGTATTTT. Protein product: CASSNGGSQADTQYF.